These 26 T cell receptor beta chains were all obtained from the same sample, sequenced in a study of T-cell reconstitution after alpha-beta-depleted transplantation in children. For TCRbeta, the library was prepared with unique molecular identifiers. TCRdb redid the calling of the PCR reads with MiXCR, one entry per CDR3 protein. The profile shows hundreds of thousands of distinct CDR3 sequences, 20% to 25% of them singletons. Here the sequenced sample was PBMCs, mostly from graft donor cells, taken 360 days after TCRalphabeta/CD19-depleted stem cell transplant. All receptors come from a boy in the first two years of life who had a stem cell transplant for acute myeloid leukemia, so the T cells may come from the graft donor.

J is TRBJ2-2 and V is TRBV6-2 or TRBV6-3, with 8 bases identical to TRBD2. The germline V gene encodes CDR1 MNHEY and CDR2 SVGEGT. The V and J ends lost 6 bases and 6 bases, in that order; junction bases with no gene match: 6. The CDR3 sequence is 14 residues long. CDR3 protein: CASSSRRGAGELFF. CDR3 bases: TGTGCCAGCAGCAGCCGGCGGGGGGCCGGGGAGCTGTTTTTT.

This clonotype was counted a few times. This chain links TRBV7-3 with TRBJ2-1; maybe TRBD1 (5 bases). V gave up 1 base and J gave up 2 bases, with 12 bases separating them. Germline assignment: CDR1 SGHTA and CDR2 FQGTGA. The CDR3 has 16 residues. The CDR3 loop reads CASSLRAGPAYNEQFF. The CDR3 nucleotides are TGTGCCAGCAGCTTAAGGGCAGGGCCTGCCTACAATGAGCAGTTCTTC.

There are a few counts of this clonotype. This chain links TRBV20-1 with TRBJ2-2; TRBD1 agrees at 7 bases. This CDR3 contains 17 residues. Germline-derived CDR1 and CDR2 are DFQATT and SNEGSKA (reference sequence). The V segment lost 0 bases and the J segment 7 bases; nucleotides outside the gene matches: 14. This chain's CDR3 is CSARDRGRGLDSGELFF. The CDR3 nucleotides are TGCAGTGCTAGAGATCGGGGTAGGGGGCTTGATAGCGGGGAGCTGTTTTTT.

This clonotype came up a few times. This sequence joins TRBV12-3 or TRBV12-4 and TRBJ2-3; 7 bases are a match to TRBD1. This CDR3 comprises 15 residues. V dropped 3 bases and J dropped 4; count of bases not matched to a gene: 7. The CDR3 protein is CASSFPGQTPDTQYF. The CDR3, as DNA: TGTGCCAGCAGTTTTCCGGGACAGACGCCAGATACGCAGTATTTT.

Many counts were recorded for this clonotype. This chain connects TRBV20-1 to TRBJ1-1; the D gene is possibly TRBD1 (6 bases). V was trimmed by 1 base and J by 0 bases, leaving 9 bases between them. Germline assignment: CDR1 DFQATT and CDR2 SNEGSKA (reference sequence). This CDR3 is built from 14 residues. CDR3 sequence reads: CSARARDMNTEAFF. CDR3 DNA sequence: TGCAGTGCTAGAGCTCGGGACATGAACACTGAAGCTTTCTTT.

This clonotype turned up a few times. J is TRBJ2-7 and V is TRBV7-8, with 10 bases aligning to TRBD2. Germline lookup yields CDR1 SGHVS and CDR2 FQNEAQ. CDR3 length: 15 amino acids. The V gene end was trimmed by 5 bases and the J gene end by 4 bases; junction bases not matched to a gene: 8. The CDR3 spells CASSPPLAGDYEQYV. The CDR3 DNA is TGTGCCAGCAGCCCACCCCTAGCGGGGGATTACGAGCAGTACGTC.

The rearrangement uses TRBV20-1 and TRBJ1-2; perhaps TRBD1 as D (6 bases). The germline V gene encodes CDR1 DFQATT and CDR2 SNEGSKA (reference sequence). The CDR3 contains 12 residues. Trimming pared 5 bases from V and 7 bases from J, leaving 14 bases between. The CDR3 region has the DNA TGCAGTGCTTATACAGGGAAGGGTGGCTACACCTTC. Translated, it gives CSAYTGKGGYTF.

The CDR3 loop reads CASSPFGRDINQPQHF. Written as DNA, the CDR3 is TGTGCCAGCAGCCCCTTCGGCCGGGACATAAATCAGCCCCAGCATTTT. This rearrangement joins TRBV7-2 to TRBJ1-5; a weak D match, TRBD1 (6 bases). CDR3 size: 16 residues. The germline V gene has CDR1 SGHTA and CDR2 FQGNSA. The ends were cut back, 5 bases at V and 4 bases at J, with 18 bases in the middle. The full variable domain, in which reference TRBV7-2 and TRBJ1-5 provide the parts outside the CDR3, is GAGVSQSPSNKVTEKGKDVELRCDPISGHTALYWYRQSLGQGLEFLIYFQGNSAPDKSGLPSDRFSAERTGGSVSTLTIQRTQQEDSAVYLCASSPFGRDINQPQHFGDGTRLSIL.

This clonotype appeared many times. The rearrangement links TRBV20-1 to TRBJ1-1; maybe TRBD1 (5 bases). This CDR3 region has 12 residues. Trimming took 2 bases from V and 7 from J, leaving 11 bases between them. The germline V gene encodes CDR1 DFQATT and CDR2 SNEGSKA (reference sequence). The CDR3 loop reads CSARPGGVEAFF. The CDR3 DNA reads TGCAGTGCTAGACCCGGGGGTGTTGAAGCTTTCTTT.

This chain connects TRBV18 to TRBJ2-1; TRBD1 agrees at 7 bases. The CDR3 runs 15 residues. Germline V CDR1 and CDR2: KGHSH, LQKENI. V dropped 4 bases and J dropped 9; count of bases not matched to a gene: 12. The CDR3 nucleotides are TGTGCCAGCTCACGCGAGACAGGGCTCTTCGGTGAGCAGTTCTTC. Encoded protein: CASSRETGLFGEQFF.

The V call is TRBV10-3, the J call TRBJ2-3; possible D gene TRBD2, 5 bases. The CDR3 has 15 residues. Trimming took 3 bases from V and 0 from J, leaving 10 bases between them. From germline, CDR1 is ENHRY and CDR2 SYGVKD. CDR3 sequence: CAISDSGSSTDTQYF. The CDR3 DNA follows: TGTGCCATCAGTGATTCGGGATCTAGCACAGATACGCAGTATTTT.

The gene calls are TRBV9 and TRBJ1-1; D remains ambiguous. Deletions cut 0 bases from V and 11 bases from J, with 17 bases between. Germline CDR1 and CDR2: SGDLS and YYNGEE. The CDR3 runs 14 residues. The CDR3 here is CASSVAGRPETAFF. The CDR3 DNA follows: TGTGCCAGCAGCGTAGCTGGCAGGCCCGAGACGGCTTTCTTT. Using reference TRBV9 and TRBJ1-1 for the parts outside the CDR3, the full variable domain is DSGVTQTPKHLITATGQRVTLRCSPRSGDLSVYWYQQSLDQGLQFLIQYYNGEERAKGNILERFSAQQFPDLHSELNLSSLELGDSALYFCASSVAGRPETAFFGQGTRLTVV.

This clonotype was seen a few times. The germline gene is not matched at one end of the junction; a read error may be the cause. The rearrangement links TRBV6-4 to TRBJ2-3; D is possibly TRBD1 (6 bases). The CDR3 has 19 amino acids. Germline V gene sequence: CDR1 MRHNA, CDR2 SNTAGT. The CDR3 here is CTSSFLGPPSAGEKYTQYF. The CDR3, as DNA: TGTACCAGCAGTTTTCTCGGGCCCCCGTCGGCAGGGGAAAAATATACGCAGTATTTT.

This chain uses TRBV10-3 with TRBJ2-7; the match to TRBD1 covers 9 bases. The germline V gene has CDR1 ENHRY and CDR2 SYGVKD. The CDR3 is 16 residues long. J lost 3 bases, V lost 3 bases, and 9 bases had no gene match. CDR3 sequence reads: CAISDLTQTGGYEQYF. The DNA for the CDR3 is TGTGCCATCAGTGACCTAACACAGACAGGGGGCTACGAGCAGTACTTC.

This clonotype occurred a few times. The genes are TRBV11-2 and TRBJ2-3, with D unclear. Trimming stripped 3 bases from V and 5 bases from J, with 9 bases between. In germline, CDR1 is SGHAT, CDR2 FQNNGV. The CDR3 covers 13 residues. The CDR3 region has the DNA TGTGCCAGCAGCTTTCACCTTGTAGATACGCAGTATTTT. This encodes CASSFHLVDTQYF. Complete variable domain (other parts from reference TRBV11-2 and TRBJ2-3): EAGVAQSPRYKIIEKRQSVAFWCNPISGHATLYWYQQILGQGPKLLIQFQNNGVVDDSQLPKDRFSAERLKGVDSTLKIQPAKLEDSAVYLCASSFHLVDTQYFGPGTRLTVL.

V and J are TRBV27 and TRBJ2-1, with TRBD1 identical over 9 bases. Per germline, CDR1 MNHEY and CDR2 SMNVEV (reference sequence). The CDR3 contains 17 residues. Trimming cost V 4 bases and J 7 bases; bases outside gene matches: 14. CDR3 residues: CASSSNWDRASGNEQFF. CDR3 DNA: TGTGCCAGCAGTTCCAACTGGGACAGGGCCTCGGGAAATGAGCAGTTCTTC.

The chain joins TRBV20-1 to TRBJ1-1; the D is unclear. CDR1 and CDR2 (germline): DFQATT, SNEGSKA (reference sequence). Deletions cut 2 bases from V and 5 bases from J, with 9 bases between. The CDR3 covers 12 residues. CDR3 in amino acids: CSARSRVTEAFF. The CDR3 DNA is TGCAGTGCTAGAAGTAGGGTTACTGAAGCTTTCTTT.

CDR3: CASSYGVPEDNEQFF. For the CDR3, the DNA is TGTGCCAGCAGTTACGGAGTCCCCGAAGACAATGAGCAGTTCTTC. The rearrangement joins TRBV6-5 to TRBJ2-1; D gene unclear. V was shortened by 2 bases and J by 5 bases, with 13 bases between the two germline ends. The germline V gene encodes CDR1 MNHEY and CDR2 SVGAGI. The CDR3 totals 15 residues.

Many counts were recorded for this clonotype. J is TRBJ2-2 and V is TRBV20-1; D gene ambiguous. Trimming cost V 6 bases and J 0 bases, with 14 bases left between them. The CDR3 length is 15 residues. CDR1 DFQATT and CDR2 SNEGSKA come from the germline V gene (reference sequence). This CDR3 reads CSADPALTNTGELFF. CDR3 DNA sequence: TGCAGTGCCGACCCAGCGCTAACGAACACCGGGGAGCTGTTTTTT.

This clonotype was observed at least ten times. CDR3 coding DNA: TGTGCCAGCAGCCGTAGCTCCTACGAGCAGTACGTC. Protein product: CASSRSSYEQYV. The V gene is TRBV12-3 or TRBV12-4, the J gene TRBJ2-7; D is unresolved. This CDR3 region has 12 residues. Trimming removed 6 bases at V and 0 bases at J, with 6 bases between.

This clonotype was seen a handful of times. The J gene is TRBJ2-2, the V gene TRBV6-5, with 8 bases lining up with TRBD1. V lost 1 base and J lost 2; bases outside the gene matches: 3. The length of the CDR3 is 16 residues. From germline, CDR1 is MNHEY and CDR2 SVGAGI. CDR3 in amino acids: CASSYFRGPNTGELFF. The CDR3 bases are TGTGCCAGCAGTTACTTCAGGGGGCCCAACACCGGGGAGCTGTTTTTT.

Many counts were recorded for this clonotype. This sequence joins TRBV12-3 or TRBV12-4 and TRBJ2-2, with D unresolved. The CDR3 is 14 amino acids. V was pared by 5 bases and J by 5 bases, with 12 bases between. The DNA of the CDR3 is TGTGCCAGCAGTCCCCGGGTGGAGACCGGGGAGCTGTTTTTT. Translation: CASSPRVETGELFF.

This clonotype occurred many times. This rearrangement joins TRBV7-2 to TRBJ2-3; no firm D call. The CDR3 has 13 amino acids. CDR1 and CDR2 from the germline V gene are SGHTA and FQGNSA. Trimming left V 2 bases short and J 5 bases short, with 8 bases between. CDR3 amino acids: CASSLSLGDTQYF. In DNA form, the CDR3 reads TGTGCCAGCAGCTTAAGTTTAGGAGATACGCAGTATTTT.

This clonotype was seen ten or more times. The chain uses TRBV7-2 and TRBJ2-1; tentative D call: TRBD2 (5 bases). The V end was cut by 5 bases, the J end by 3 bases, with 8 bases between. Germline V gene data show CDR1 as SGHTA and CDR2 as FQGNSA. CDR3 length: 13 residues. In nucleotides, the CDR3 is TGTGCCAGCAGCCGGGAAGTCTACAATGAGCAGTTCTTC. Residues: CASSREVYNEQFF.

This sequence joins TRBV29-1 and TRBJ1-1, with 9 bases aligning to TRBD1. The CDR3 runs to 15 residues. The germline CDR1 and CDR2 sequences are SQVTM and ANQGSEA. V lost 7 bases and J lost 0; bases outside the gene matches: 9. CDR3 DNA: TGCAGCGCTCGGGACAGGGCAATCATGAACACTGAAGCTTTCTTT. This translates into CSARDRAIMNTEAFF.

This clonotype appeared many times. The chain is built from TRBV10-3 and TRBJ2-1; no definite D call. Deletions cut 3 bases from V and 1 base from J, with 22 bases between. Per germline, CDR1 ENHRY and CDR2 SYGVKD. The length of the CDR3 is 19 residues. The CDR3 DNA reads TGTGCCATCAGTGACAGTCGCTTGGCCGGGCCGATTTCCTACAATGAGCAGTTCTTC. It codes for CAISDSRLAGPISYNEQFF.